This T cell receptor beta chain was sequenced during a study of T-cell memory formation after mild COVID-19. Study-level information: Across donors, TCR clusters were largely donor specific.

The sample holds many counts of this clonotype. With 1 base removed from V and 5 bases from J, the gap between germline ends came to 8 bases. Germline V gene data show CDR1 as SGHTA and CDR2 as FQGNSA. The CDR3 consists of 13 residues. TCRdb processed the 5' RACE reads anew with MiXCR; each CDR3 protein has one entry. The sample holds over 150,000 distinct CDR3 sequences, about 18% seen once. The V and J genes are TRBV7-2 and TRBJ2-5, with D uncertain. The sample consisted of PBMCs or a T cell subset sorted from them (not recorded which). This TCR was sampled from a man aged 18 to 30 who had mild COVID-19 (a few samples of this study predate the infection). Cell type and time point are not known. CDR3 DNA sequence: TGTGCCAGCAGCTTAGGGAACCGGGAGACCCAGTACTTC. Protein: CASSLGNRETQYF.